This TCR beta chain came from a study of blood T cell repertoires in COVID-19. Across the whole study: The United States, Italy and Spain supplied acute and convalescent COVID-19 samples.

The method was immunoSEQ multiplex PCR; TCRdb's version includes in-frame clones alone and lacks a portion of them. The table shows about 220,000 clones, with less than 85% occurring only once. V lost 0 bases and J lost 3, with 9 bases in between. The CDR3 is 15 amino acids. Looked up from germline, CDR1 is SGHRS and CDR2 is YFSETQ. The source is a woman aged 65 to 85 with acute or convalescent COVID-19. The rearrangement uses TRBV5-1 and TRBJ2-2; the D is unclear. The sample consisted of peripheral blood. The CDR3 loop is CASSLGRLYTGELFF. CDR3 DNA: TGCGCCAGCAGCTTGGGCAGGTTATACACCGGGGAGCTGTTTTTT.